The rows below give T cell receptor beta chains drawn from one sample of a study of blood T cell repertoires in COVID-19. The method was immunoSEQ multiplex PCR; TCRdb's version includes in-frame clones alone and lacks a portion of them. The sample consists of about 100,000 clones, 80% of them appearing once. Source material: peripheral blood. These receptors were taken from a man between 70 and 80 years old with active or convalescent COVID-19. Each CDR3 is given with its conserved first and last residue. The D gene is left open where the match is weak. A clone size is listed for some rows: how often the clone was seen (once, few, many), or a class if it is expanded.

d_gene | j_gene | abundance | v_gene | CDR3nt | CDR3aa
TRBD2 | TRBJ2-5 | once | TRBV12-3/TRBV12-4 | TGTGCCAGCAGTCCGGGGGGCCAAGAGACCCAGTACTTC | CASSPGGQETQYF
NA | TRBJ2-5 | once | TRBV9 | TGTGCCAGCAGCCCCTTTTTGACAGACCAAGAGACCCAGTACTTC | CASSPFLTDQETQYF
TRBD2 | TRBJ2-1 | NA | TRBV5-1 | TGCGCCAGCAGCTTAAGCGGGGGCAATGAGCAGTTCTTC | CASSLSGGNEQFF
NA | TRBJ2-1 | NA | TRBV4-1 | TGCGCCAGCAGCCAAGCTGACATGGGTCTTAGCTCCTACAATGAGCAGTTCTTC | CASSQADMGLSSYNEQFF
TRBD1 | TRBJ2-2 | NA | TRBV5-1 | TGCGCCACCCCCCGGACAGGGTCCACCGGGGAGCTGTTTTTT | CATPRTGSTGELFF
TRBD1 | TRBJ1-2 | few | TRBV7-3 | TGTGCCAGCAGCGGACAGGGTCCCTATGGCTACACCTTC | CASSGQGPYGYTF
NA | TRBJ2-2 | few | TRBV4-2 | TGTGCCAGCAGCCAGACTAGGAACACCGGGGAGCTGTTTTTT | CASSQTRNTGELFF
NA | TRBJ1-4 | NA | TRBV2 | TGTGCCAGCAGAAGACAGGATAATGAAAAACTGTTTTTT | CASRRQDNEKLFF
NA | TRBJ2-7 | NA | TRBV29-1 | TGCAGCGTTGGACACTCCTACGAGCAGTACTTC | CSVGHSYEQYF
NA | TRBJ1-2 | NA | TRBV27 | TGTGCCAGCAGTTTGACGGGGGGGTTAGGCTACACCTTC | CASSLTGGLGYTF
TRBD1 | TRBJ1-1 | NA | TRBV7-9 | TGTGCCAGCAGCTTCAGGGGGACCACCAACACTGAAGCTTTCTTT | CASSFRGTTNTEAFF
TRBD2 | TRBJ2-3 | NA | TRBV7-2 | TGTGCCAGCAGCTCCCAACTCGCTAGCGGGCCTAGCACAGATACGCAGTATTTT | CASSSQLASGPSTDTQYF
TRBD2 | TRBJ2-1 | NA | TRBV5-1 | TGCGCCAGCAGCCCGACTAGCGGGAGGATCAATGAGCAGTTCTTC | CASSPTSGRINEQFF
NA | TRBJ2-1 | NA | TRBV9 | TGTGCCAGCAGCGTAGATCTAAGCCCTAGCCGCTCCTACAATGAGCAGTTCTTC | CASSVDLSPSRSYNEQFF
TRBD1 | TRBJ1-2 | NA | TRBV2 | TGTGCCAGCAGTGATCAGGGGGCTTCTGGCTACACCTTC | CASSDQGASGYTF
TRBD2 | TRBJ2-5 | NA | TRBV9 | TGTGCCAGCAGCGTCCCTAAGGCGGGAGTCTTTGAGACCCAGTACTTC | CASSVPKAGVFETQYF
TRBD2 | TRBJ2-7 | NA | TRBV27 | TGTGCCAGCAGTATCGGGACTAGCGGGATCTTCTACGAGCAGTACTTC | CASSIGTSGIFYEQYF
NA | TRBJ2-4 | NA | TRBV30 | TGTGCCTGGAGTGTTAGGGGACAAGCCAAAAACATTCAGTACTTC | CAWSVRGQAKNIQYF
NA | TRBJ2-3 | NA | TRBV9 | TGTGCCAGCTCCTCCCCAGGAGGGTCAGATACGCAGTATTTT | CASSSPGGSDTQYF
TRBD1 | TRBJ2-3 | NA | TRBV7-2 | TGTGCCAGCAGCCCGGGCAGGGGGCGAACAGATACGCAGTATTTT | CASSPGRGRTDTQYF
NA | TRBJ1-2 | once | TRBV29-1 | TGCAGCGTTGATTTTATCGGCGGCGTGTGCACCTTC | CSVDFIGGVCTF
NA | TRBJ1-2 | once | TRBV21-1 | TGTGCCAGCAGCACTGGGACAGGGAACCTCTATGGCTACACCTTC | CASSTGTGNLYGYTF
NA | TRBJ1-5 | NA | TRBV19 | TGTGCCAGTAGTCAGGAAAGTTTGAATCAGCCCCAGCATTTT | CASSQESLNQPQHF
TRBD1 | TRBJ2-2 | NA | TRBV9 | TGTGCCAGCAGCGTAGAGGGGGCGGCGAGGTTCGGCACCGGGGAGCTGTTTTTT | CASSVEGAARFGTGELFF
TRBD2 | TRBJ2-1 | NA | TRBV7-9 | TGTGCCAGCAGCATTAGACAGGCCCGGGGGGGTAATGAGCAGTTCTTC | CASSIRQARGGNEQFF
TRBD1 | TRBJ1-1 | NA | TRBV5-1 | TGCGCCAGCAGCCCAAACCCGGGACAGACCTTCGAAGGGGCTTTCTTT | CASSPNPGQTFEGAFF
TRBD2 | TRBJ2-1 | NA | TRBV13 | TGTGCCAGCAGCGGGGGACTAGCGGGAGGGAATGAGCAGTTCTTC | CASSGGLAGGNEQFF
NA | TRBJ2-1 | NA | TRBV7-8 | TGTGCCAGCAGTTCAAGCGAGTACAATGAGCAGTTCTTC | CASSSSEYNEQFF
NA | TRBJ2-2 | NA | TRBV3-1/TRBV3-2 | TGTGCCAGCAGCCAGCGTCCCCGGGACTGGAACACCGGGGAGCTGTTTTTT | CASSQRPRDWNTGELFF
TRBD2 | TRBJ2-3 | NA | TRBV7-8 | TGTGCCAGCAGCTTAGTTCTCCTAGCGGGCACAGATACGCAGTATTTT | CASSLVLLAGTDTQYF
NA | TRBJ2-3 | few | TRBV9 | TGTGCCAGCAGCGTAAGGGACACAAAAAGCACAGATACGCAGTATTTT | CASSVRDTKSTDTQYF
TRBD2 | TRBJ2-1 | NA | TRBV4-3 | TGCGCCAGCAGCCCTAGTCCTAGCGGGGGGGCCAATGAGCAGTTCTTC | CASSPSPSGGANEQFF
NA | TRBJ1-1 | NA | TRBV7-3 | TGTGCCAGCAGCTTTTCCCCTAGCACTGAAGCTTTCTTT | CASSFSPSTEAFF
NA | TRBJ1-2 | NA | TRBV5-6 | TGTGCCAGCAGCTTTGACAGCAAACCGAACCCTAACTATGGCTACACCTTC | CASSFDSKPNPNYGYTF
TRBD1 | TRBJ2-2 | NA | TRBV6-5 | TGTGCCATAGGGACAGGGTGGTCCGGGGAGCTGTTTTTT | CAIGTGWSGELFF
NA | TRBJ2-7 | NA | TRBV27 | TGTGCCAGCAGTTTGGCTGTTGCCTACGAGCAGTACTTC | CASSLAVAYEQYF
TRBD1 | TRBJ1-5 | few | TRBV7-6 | TGTGCCAGCAGCCCACGGACGGGGACAGGGCCCATTAGCAATCAGCCCCAGCATTTT | CASSPRTGTGPISNQPQHF
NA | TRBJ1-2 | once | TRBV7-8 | TGTGCCAGCAGCCCTCCCCCAGGGCGAGGAAACTATGGCTACACCTTC | CASSPPPGRGNYGYTF
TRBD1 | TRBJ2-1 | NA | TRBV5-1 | TGCGCCAGCAGCTTGGGACAGGGGGCTTCTAATGAGCAGTTCTTC | CASSLGQGASNEQFF
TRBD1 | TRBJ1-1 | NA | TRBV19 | TGTGCCAGTAGTATAGACAGGGGGCGGACTGAAGCTTTCTTT | CASSIDRGRTEAFF
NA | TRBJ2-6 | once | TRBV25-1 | TGTGCCAGCAGCTGGAGCTCTGGGGCCAACGTCCTGACTTTC | CASSWSSGANVLTF
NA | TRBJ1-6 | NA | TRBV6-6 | TGTGCCAGCAGCTACGGTCAGGGGTTCTATAATTCACCCCTCCACTTT | CASSYGQGFYNSPLHF
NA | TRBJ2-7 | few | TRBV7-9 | TGTGCCAGCAGCTTAATAGGGGGAGGGCAGGGAAGCTCCTACGAGCAGTACTTC | CASSLIGGGQGSSYEQYF
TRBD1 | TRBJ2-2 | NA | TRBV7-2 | TGTGCCAGCAGCGCGGGACAGGCGAACACCGGGGAGCTGTTTTTT | CASSAGQANTGELFF
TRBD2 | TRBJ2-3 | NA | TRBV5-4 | TGTGCCAGCAGCACGGGGACTAGCGGGAGGGCTGGAGATACGCAGTATTTT | CASSTGTSGRAGDTQYF
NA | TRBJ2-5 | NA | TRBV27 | TGTGCCAGCAGTTTACGTTTGTTGGAGACCCAGTACTTC | CASSLRLLETQYF
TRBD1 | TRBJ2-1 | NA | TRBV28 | TGTGCCAGCAGTTTGCCGGGACAGGCCAGCTCCTCACCCTACAATGAGCAGTTCTTC | CASSLPGQASSSPYNEQFF
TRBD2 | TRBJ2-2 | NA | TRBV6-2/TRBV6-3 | TGTGCCAGCAGTTTACTAGCGGTGAACACCGGGGAGCTGTTTTTT | CASSLLAVNTGELFF
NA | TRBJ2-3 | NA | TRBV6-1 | TGTGCCAGCAGGGAAGGCAGCGTAGGCACAGATACGCAGTATTTT | CASREGSVGTDTQYF
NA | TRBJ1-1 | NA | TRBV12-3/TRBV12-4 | TGTGCCAGCAGTTGGGGAGCGGGAACTGAAGCTTTCTTT | CASSWGAGTEAFF
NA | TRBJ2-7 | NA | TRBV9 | TGTGCCAGCAGCCCTCTAGGGGGATCCCCCAACGAGCAGTACTTC | CASSPLGGSPNEQYF
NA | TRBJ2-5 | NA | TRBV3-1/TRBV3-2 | TGTGCCAGCAGCCAAGATGGCGGGCCTCAAGAGACCCAGTACTTC | CASSQDGGPQETQYF
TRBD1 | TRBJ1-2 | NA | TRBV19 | TGTGCCAGTTCCTGGGGACAGGGGGCTGATGGCTACACCTTC | CASSWGQGADGYTF
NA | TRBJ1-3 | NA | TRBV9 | TGTGCCAGCAGCCCCCGGGAGCCCGGTAGAAACACCATATATTTT | CASSPREPGRNTIYF
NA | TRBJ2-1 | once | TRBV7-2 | TGTGCCAGCAGCTTTGGCCAGAATAACAATGAGCAGTTCTTC | CASSFGQNNNEQFF